A single sample is the source of the 18 T cell receptor beta chains below, sequenced in a study of tissue T cells after allogeneic stem cell transplantation. Sequencing used immunoSEQ multiplex PCR; TCRdb keeps in-frame clones, though not all of them. Among fewer than 20,000 clones listed, around 70% were seen once. Sequenced: spleen. The receptors stem from a female BALB/c mouse in good health. As its MHC haplotype, the strain has H2-d.

Of note for this clone: The germline and genes are mouse ones. The read comes to an end 1 residue before the CDR3 does, leaving the germline J gene to fill in the end. This sequence joins TRBV29 and TRBJ2-5; D is possibly TRBD1 or TRBD2 (5 bases each). V was cut by 2 bases and J by 2 bases, with 8 bases left in between. This CDR3 is built from 14 residues. Germline V gene data show CDR1 as MSHET and CDR2 as SYDVDS. CDR3 amino acids: CASSLGGTQDTQYF. CDR3 bases read: TGTGCTAGCAGTTTAGGGGGTACCCAAGACACCCAGTAC.

Comment on this clone: Gene names and germline match the mouse. CDR3 sequence reads: CASSDEGDDSDYTF. The sequenced part of the CDR3 DNA is TGTGCCAGCAGTGATGAGGGGGACGACTCCGACTACACC. The V and J genes are TRBV13-1 and TRBJ1-2; D perhaps matches TRBD1 (6 bases). The read comes to an end 1 residue before the CDR3 does, leaving the germline J gene to fill in the end. The CDR3 is made up of 14 amino acids. The V gene lost 0 bases and the J gene lost 3 bases, with 9 bases spanning the gap. In germline, CDR1 is NSHNY, CDR2 SYGAGN.

Turning to this clone: These gene names are mouse names. The CDR3 end falls 1 residue outside the read, so it is completed with the germline J gene. V usage is TRBV2 and J usage is TRBJ1-2, with 7 nucleotides matching TRBD1. CDR1 LGHNA and CDR2 YSYQKL come from the germline V gene. This CDR3 has 14 residues. V lost 4 bases, J lost 0 bases, and 2 bases stayed unmatched. CDR3 protein: CASSRDSTNSDYTF. The CDR3 DNA, read in part, is TGTGCCAGCAGCCGGGACAGTACAAACTCCGACTACACC.

A word on this clone: Genes and germline come from the mouse. The sequenced fragment ends 1 residue before the CDR3 boundary, so the rest is inferred from the germline J gene. The chain links TRBV13-1 to TRBJ2-7; D not certain. The CDR3 runs 13 residues. Germline V gene lookup returns CDR1 NSHNY and CDR2 SYGAGN. V was pared by 2 bases and J by 0 bases, with 6 bases between. CDR3 bases read: TGTGCCAGCAGTGACCGGGGCTCCTATGAACAGTAC. Translation: CASSDRGSYEQY. The whole CDR3 sequence reads CASSDRGSYEQYF.

About this clone itself: The gene symbols are mouse symbols. From the germline J gene comes the end of the CDR3, since the read stops 1 residue before it. V usage is TRBV4 and J usage is TRBJ2-7, with D unresolved. CDR1 and CDR2 (germline): LGHDT, YNNKQL (reference sequence). The V and J ends lost 4 bases and 0 bases respectively, with 7 bases between them. CDR3 length equals 13 residues. The CDR3 loop is CASSSPYSYEQYF. CDR3 bases read: TGTGCCAGCAGCTCCCCCTACTCCTATGAACAGTAC.

Of note for this clone: Mouse names are used for the genes. The read halts 1 residue ahead of the CDR3 end, with the missing end drawn from the germline J gene. V is TRBV17 and J is TRBJ2-7; tentatively, D is TRBD1 (6 bases). Trimming stripped 0 bases from V and 4 bases from J, with 7 bases between. This CDR3 comprises 13 residues. Germline V CDR1 and CDR2: MNHDT, YYDKIL. The CDR3 DNA, read in part, is TGTGCTAGCAGTAGAGAGGACAGATATGAACAGTAC. Translating it yields CASSREDRYEQY. The entire CDR3 sequence reads CASSREDRYEQYF.

As for this clone: Germline and genes: mouse. Coverage ceases 1 residue before the CDR3 finishes, and the germline J gene fills in the end. The chain is built from TRBV20 and TRBJ1-2; no clear D gene. CDR1 is GFQATS, CDR2 STVNSAI, per germline. The CDR3 is 11 amino acids. Between the trimmed V and J ends, which lost 2 bases and 3 bases, there was a span of 4 bases. The CDR3 bases that were read are TGTGGTGCTAGGCGGGACTCCGACTACACC. Amino acid sequence: CGARRDSDYT. The full-length CDR3 reads as CGARRDSDYTF. The variable domain in full, completed from reference TRBV20 and TRBJ1-2, reads GALVYQYPRRTICKSGTSMRMECQAVGFQATSVAWYRQSPQKTFELIALSTVNSAIKYEQNFTQEKFPISHPNLSFSSMTVLNAYLEDRGLYLCGARRDSDYTFGSGTRLLVI.

A word on this clone: Mouse names are used for the genes. This CDR3 is CASSQGTGDTQYF. The sequenced CDR3 bases are TGTGCCAGCAGCCAAGGGACAGGGGACACCCAGTAC. The genes are TRBV2 and TRBJ2-5; 8 bases are shared with TRBD1. Read sequence stops 1 residue before the CDR3 end, and the germline J gene provides the missing end. Germline values: CDR1 LGHNA, CDR2 YSYQKL. The CDR3 is 13 amino acids. The trim removed 1 base at V and 6 bases at J, leaving 0 bases unmatched.

A word on this clone: Gene names denote mouse genes. The CDR3 sequence is CASSLELGGSAQYF. CDR3 DNA (partial): TGTGCCAGCAGCTTAGAACTGGGGGGGTCCGCCCAGTAC. This rearrangement joins TRBV3 to TRBJ2-5; 10 bases line up with TRBD2. Sequencing ends 1 residue short of the CDR3 end; the germline J gene provides the rest. This CDR3 is built from 14 residues. Looked up from germline, CDR1 is SNHLY and CDR2 is FYNGKV (reference sequence). With 1 base clipped from V and 10 bases from J, the junction kept 5 bases outside the gene matches.

In its sample, this clone was seen once. Gene names and germline refer to mouse. The sequence runs out 1 residue before the end of the CDR3; the remainder is reconstructed from the germline J gene. The chain joins TRBV19 to TRBJ1-3; D uncertain. The CDR3 extends over 15 amino acids. Germline V gives CDR1 FNHDT, CDR2 SITEND (reference sequence). V was shortened by 5 bases and J by 0 bases, with 12 bases between the two germline ends. Incomplete CDR3 DNA: TGTGCCAGCAGACCGACAAACCTTTCTGGAAATACGCTCTAT. This gives the protein CASRPTNLSGNTLY. The CDR3 reads in full as CASRPTNLSGNTLYF.

A word on this clone: Genes and germline are mouse. The read stops 1 residue short of the end of the CDR3; the missing end is completed from the germline J gene. The chain couples TRBV14 to TRBJ2-3; D remains ambiguous. The CDR3 is made up of 15 amino acids. Germline assignment: CDR1 SGHDT and CDR2 FRDEAV. Trimming removed 4 bases from V and 1 base from J, with 13 bases in between. CDR3 DNA (partial): TGTGCCAGCAGTCGGGAGGGCGGGGGTGCAGAAACGCTGTAT. Its translation: CASSREGGGAETLY. The entire CDR3 sequence reads CASSREGGGAETLYF.

A word on this clone: Germline and genes: mouse. The observed sequence ends 1 residue before the CDR3 terminus, with the missing tail filled in from the germline J gene. The chain joins TRBV19 to TRBJ2-7, with a tentative D call TRBD1 (6 bases). The CDR3 is 14 residues long. Trimming removed 1 base at V and 3 bases at J, with 11 bases between. Germline assignment: CDR1 FNHDT and CDR2 SITEND (reference sequence). Incomplete CDR3 DNA: TGTGCCAGCAGTATACCAGGGGTCCTCTATGAACAGTAC. Translation: CASSIPGVLYEQY. From start to end, the CDR3 is CASSIPGVLYEQYF.

A note on this clone: Gene labels here are mouse ones. The CDR3 end falls 1 residue outside the read, so it is completed with the germline J gene. The chain has TRBV13-2 and TRBJ2-1; D not resolved. The CDR3 runs 15 residues. Per germline, CDR1 NNHNN and CDR2 SYGAGS (reference sequence). Trimming shortened V by 0 bases and J by 1 base, and 8 bases separated the two germline ends. This chain's CDR3 is CASGDGRQNYAEQFF. Incomplete CDR3 DNA: TGTGCCAGCGGTGATGGGAGACAAAACTATGCTGAGCAGTTC.

With regard to this clone: Gene names follow the mouse nomenclature. The read finishes 1 residue shy of the CDR3 end, and the germline J gene is used to complete it. V is TRBV13-2 and J is TRBJ1-6, with D maybe TRBD1 (6 bases). TRBJ1-6 is classed as an ORF, of uncertain function. The V end lost 6 bases, the J end lost 5 bases, and 6 bases lay between the germline ends. CDR1 is NNHNN, CDR2 SYGAGS, per germline (reference sequence). The CDR3 has 12 residues. The CDR3 DNA, read in part, is TGTGCCAGCGACAGGGATAATTCGCCCCTCTAC. Its protein product is CASDRDNSPLY. The entire CDR3 reads CASDRDNSPLYF.

About this clone itself: Gene names are the mouse ones. Coverage ceases 1 residue before the CDR3 finishes, and the germline J gene fills in the end. The chain carries TRBV13-1 and TRBJ2-5; 14 nucleotides line up with TRBD2. Germline values: CDR1 NSHNY, CDR2 SYGAGN. V shed 3 bases, J shed 1 base, and the junction held 4 bases outside the gene matches. The CDR3 is made up of 17 amino acids. CDR3 region: CASSGGLGGRDQDTQYF. Incomplete CDR3 DNA: TGTGCCAGCAGTGGGGGACTGGGGGGGCGCGACCAAGACACCCAGTAC.

As to this clone: Gene names denote mouse genes. The read falls 1 residue short of the CDR3 end, and the missing part is taken from the germline J gene. The identical CDR3 is also encoded by other nucleotide sequences in the sample. The chain has TRBV13-2 and TRBJ1-2; tentative D call: TRBD1 (5 bases). V lost 0 bases, J lost 0 bases, and 9 bases lay in between. This CDR3 comprises 15 residues. CDR1 NNHNN and CDR2 SYGAGS come from the germline V gene (reference sequence). The CDR3 region is CASGDAGHSNSDYTF. Partial CDR3 DNA: TGTGCCAGCGGTGATGCCGGACATTCAAACTCCGACTACACC.

This clone showed up just once. Gene names denote mouse genes. The read stops 1 residue short of the end of the CDR3; the missing end is completed from the germline J gene. The rearrangement joins TRBV19 to TRBJ2-7; the D is unclear. Per the germline V gene, CDR1 is FNHDT and CDR2 is SITEND (reference sequence). The CDR3 has 11 residues. Between the trimmed V and J ends, which lost 2 bases and 6 bases, there was a span of 6 bases. Incomplete CDR3 DNA: TGTGCCAGCAGTATCCGGGGTGAACAGTAC. The encoded protein is CASSIRGEQY. The CDR3 in full is CASSIRGEQYF.

For this clone: Genes and germline are mouse. With the read ending 1 residue before the CDR3 end, the germline J gene is used to fill in that end. The chain is built from TRBV19 and TRBJ1-4; D is unresolved. CDR3 length equals 14 residues. The V gene's germline CDR1 is FNHDT and CDR2 SITEND (reference sequence). Trimming removed 6 bases at V and 0 bases at J, with 9 bases between. Incomplete CDR3 DNA: TGTGCCAGCACTCCACAGATTTCCAACGAAAGATTATTT. Amino acids: CASTPQISNERLF. The full CDR3 protein reads CASTPQISNERLFF.